A single sample gave rise to the 15 T cell receptor beta chains below, sequenced in a study of blood T cells in healthy people across ages (dated by TCRdb to the mid-2010s). The library came from 5' RACE. This sample was sequenced with an Illumina HiSeq 2500. A second about 7 to 11 cycle PCR used a sample-barcoded 5' primer and a J-beta primer mix. The public sequencing data were trimmed at Q25 with fastp and processed into clonotypes with MiXCR by TCRdb, which kept only in-frame beta chains. Under each unique CDR3 protein, matching rows form one entry showing the most common genes and DNA. This sample has about 1.5 million distinct CDR3 sequences in its table, and about 45% of those were observed once. The ten top clones hold about 3.8% of the sample. The sample was blood. The receptors stem from a woman aged 18-29 years in good health.

V gene TRBV5-4 combines with J gene TRBJ2-2; TRBD2 matches at 12 bases. The CDR3 consists of 15 residues. V was pared by 4 bases and J by 6 bases, with 4 bases of the junction left unmatched. CDR1 and CDR2 (germline): SGHNT, YYREEE (reference sequence). CDR3 in DNA: TGTGCCAGCAGCCTGTCTAGCGGGAGGGCCGGGGAGCTGTTTTTT. Protein product: CASSLSSGRAGELFF.

The rearrangement links TRBV20-1 to TRBJ1-5; 8 bases map to TRBD1. Germline V CDR1 and CDR2: DFQATT, SNEGSKA (reference sequence). The CDR3 has 16 residues. Trimming cost V 2 bases and J 7 bases; bases outside gene matches: 13. CDR3 sequence: CSARYSIQGEGQPQHF. The DNA of the CDR3 is TGCAGTGCTAGATATTCCATACAGGGGGAGGGCCAGCCCCAGCATTTT.

This clonotype was detected only once. The rearrangement links TRBV2 to TRBJ2-5; TRBD2 is a possible D gene (5 bases). The CDR3 contains 15 residues. V shed 5 bases and J shed 11 bases, with 24 bases lying between them. Germline loops: CDR1 SNHLY, CDR2 FYNNEI. In DNA form, the CDR3 reads TGTGCCAGCAGTACCGTGGGCGGTCCGGCGGGTGAGCAGTACTTC. This gives the protein CASSTVGGPAGEQYF.

The table lists this clonotype with a few counts. This chain joins TRBV20-1 and TRBJ2-5; no clear D gene. V gave up 3 bases and J gave up 10 bases, with 18 bases separating them. The germline V gene has CDR1 DFQATT and CDR2 SNEGSKA (reference sequence). The CDR3 consists of 13 residues. This CDR3 reads CSASQTGRLDQYF. The DNA for the CDR3 is TGCAGTGCTAGCCAGACTGGTCGTTTGGACCAGTACTTC.

The V gene is TRBV29-1, the J gene TRBJ1-2; D gene uncertain. The CDR3 loop spans 14 amino acids. V was clipped by 3 bases and J by 0 bases, with 11 bases between them. Germline-derived CDR1 and CDR2 are SQVTM and ANQGSEA. The CDR3 coding sequence is TGCAGCGTTGATGTGGAGTCTACTAACTATGGCTACACCTTC. Its translation: CSVDVESTNYGYTF.

This clonotype was counted only a few times. J is TRBJ1-2 and V is TRBV29-1; D is possibly TRBD1 (6 bases). With 5 bases removed from V and 8 bases from J, the gap between germline ends came to 12 bases. CDR1 and CDR2 (germline): SQVTM, ANQGSEA. The CDR3 has 11 amino acids. The CDR3 region has the DNA TGCAGCGTTAGGGGGTCCTCGGGCTACACCTTC. Residues: CSVRGSSGYTF.

This sequence joins TRBV4-2 and TRBJ2-1; D gene uncertain. Germline-derived CDR1 and CDR2 are LGHNA and YNFKEQ. V gave up 4 bases and J gave up 0 bases, with 16 bases separating them. The CDR3 covers 17 residues. Here the CDR3 reads CASSPDRRRASYNEQFF. As DNA, the CDR3 is TGTGCCAGCAGCCCGGATCGTCGACGGGCCTCCTACAATGAGCAGTTCTTC.

The table lists this clonotype with a few counts. This rearrangement joins TRBV12-3 or TRBV12-4 to TRBJ1-6, with D possibly TRBD1 on 5 matching bases. This CDR3 is 16 amino acids long. The ends were cut back, 5 bases at V and 5 bases at J, with 16 bases in the middle. The CDR3 region is CASSESVGQNNSPLHF. The DNA for the CDR3 is TGTGCCAGCAGTGAGTCAGTTGGACAAAATAATTCACCCCTCCACTTT.

CDR3 residues: CASSLLPGTGDNEQFF. CDR3 sequence (DNA): TGTGCCAGCAGTTTATTACCGGGGACTGGGGACAATGAGCAGTTCTTC. The chain is built from TRBV27 and TRBJ2-1; TRBD2 might be the D (6 bases). With 1 base removed from V and 5 bases from J, the gap between germline ends came to 15 bases. CDR3 size: 16 residues. Germline V lookup: CDR1 MNHEY, CDR2 SMNVEV (reference sequence).

This clonotype was seen a few times. The chain recombines TRBV29-1 with TRBJ2-3; 9 nucleotides align to TRBD2. This CDR3 has 15 amino acids. V trimming: 4 bases; J trimming: 4 bases; junction bases outside the gene matches: 9. CDR1 is SQVTM and CDR2 is ANQGSEA in the germline V gene. CDR3 in amino acids: CSVVQREVGADTQYF. The CDR3 DNA follows: TGCAGCGTTGTGCAGCGGGAGGTGGGTGCAGATACGCAGTATTTT.

The V and J genes are TRBV20-1 and TRBJ2-3, with D unresolved. Germline loops: CDR1 DFQATT, CDR2 SNEGSKA (reference sequence). The CDR3 contains 14 residues. Trimming stripped 3 bases from V and 1 base from J, with 11 bases between. The CDR3: CSASSRRGTDTQYF. In DNA form, the CDR3 reads TGCAGTGCTAGTTCGCGGCGAGGCACAGATACGCAGTATTTT.

This sequence joins TRBV29-1 and TRBJ1-2; the D is unclear. Germline loops: CDR1 SQVTM, CDR2 ANQGSEA. The CDR3 runs to 14 residues. V gave up 4 bases and J gave up 8 bases, with 20 bases separating them. Here the CDR3 reads CSVAGRSKVGGYTF. CDR3 coding DNA: TGCAGCGTTGCAGGAAGGTCCAAAGTGGGGGGCTACACCTTC.

This clonotype was seen a handful of times. The CDR3, as DNA: TGCAGTGCTAGACTAGCGGGGGTGCGCACAGATACGCAGTATTTT. Protein product: CSARLAGVRTDTQYF. The V gene is TRBV20-1, the J gene TRBJ2-3; 10 bases are shared with TRBD2. The V segment lost 2 bases and the J segment 1 base; nucleotides outside the gene matches: 3. The CDR3 is 15 residues long. Germline V lookup: CDR1 DFQATT, CDR2 SNEGSKA (reference sequence).

This clonotype was detected only a few times. This chain joins TRBV10-3 and TRBJ2-7, with TRBD1 matching over 7 bases. The CDR3 length is 12 residues. The germline gives CDR1 ENHRY, CDR2 SYGVKD. The ends lost 6 bases at V and 3 bases at J; junction bases unmatched: 2. The CDR3: CAIRGQDYEQYF. CDR3 sequence (DNA): TGTGCCATCAGAGGACAGGACTACGAGCAGTACTTC.

The CDR3 loop reads CASEDKNTGELFF. In nucleotides, the CDR3 is TGTGCCAGCGAAGACAAGAACACCGGGGAGCTGTTTTTT. The chain carries TRBV6-5 and TRBJ2-2; D is uncertain. V was cut by 8 bases and J by 1 base, with 8 bases left in between. Germline V lookup: CDR1 MNHEY, CDR2 SVGAGI. The CDR3 sequence is 13 residues long.